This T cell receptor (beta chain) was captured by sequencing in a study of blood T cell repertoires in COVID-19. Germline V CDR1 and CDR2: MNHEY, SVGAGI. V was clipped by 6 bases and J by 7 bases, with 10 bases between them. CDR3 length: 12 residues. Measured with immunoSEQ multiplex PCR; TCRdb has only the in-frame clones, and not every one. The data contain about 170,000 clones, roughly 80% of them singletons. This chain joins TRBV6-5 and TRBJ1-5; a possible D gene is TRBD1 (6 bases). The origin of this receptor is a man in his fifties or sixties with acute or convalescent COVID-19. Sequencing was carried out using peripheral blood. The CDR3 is CASRRGGQPQHF. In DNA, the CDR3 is TGTGCCAGCAGGAGGGGGGGCCAGCCCCAGCATTTT.